Below are 2 T cell receptor beta chains sequenced from a single sample in a study of PD-L1 blockade in urothelial cancer. Specified time point: pretreatment peripheral blood. Data came from immunoSEQ multiplex PCR; TCRdb stores just in-frame clones and leaves some out. The profile shows around 100,000 clones, around 90% of them singletons. The sequenced sample was PBMCs, obtained around atezolizumab (anti-PD-L1) treatment. These receptors were obtained from a man aged 55 to 70 with urothelial cancer.

As concerns this clone: One end of the junction fails to match germline, which may point to a read error. This rearrangement joins TRBV29-1 to TRBJ2-4; tentative D call: TRBD1 (6 bases). The CDR3 has 11 amino acids. Germline CDR1 SQVTM, CDR2 ANQGSEA. The DNA for the CDR3 is TGCAGCGTGACCGAGACAGGCGAACATCTCTTC. Protein product: CSVTETGEHLF.

This clone was counted only a few times. The chain joins TRBV7-2 to TRBJ1-4; TRBD1 might be the D (5 bases). The CDR3 is 16 amino acids. Germline V gene lookup returns CDR1 SGHTA and CDR2 FQGNSA. The germline V and J ends were trimmed by 5 bases and 8 bases, with 21 bases remaining between them. CDR3: CASSLNTGTAGEKLFF. For the CDR3, the DNA is TGTGCCAGCAGCCTAAACACCGGGACGGCGGGGGAAAAACTGTTTTTT.